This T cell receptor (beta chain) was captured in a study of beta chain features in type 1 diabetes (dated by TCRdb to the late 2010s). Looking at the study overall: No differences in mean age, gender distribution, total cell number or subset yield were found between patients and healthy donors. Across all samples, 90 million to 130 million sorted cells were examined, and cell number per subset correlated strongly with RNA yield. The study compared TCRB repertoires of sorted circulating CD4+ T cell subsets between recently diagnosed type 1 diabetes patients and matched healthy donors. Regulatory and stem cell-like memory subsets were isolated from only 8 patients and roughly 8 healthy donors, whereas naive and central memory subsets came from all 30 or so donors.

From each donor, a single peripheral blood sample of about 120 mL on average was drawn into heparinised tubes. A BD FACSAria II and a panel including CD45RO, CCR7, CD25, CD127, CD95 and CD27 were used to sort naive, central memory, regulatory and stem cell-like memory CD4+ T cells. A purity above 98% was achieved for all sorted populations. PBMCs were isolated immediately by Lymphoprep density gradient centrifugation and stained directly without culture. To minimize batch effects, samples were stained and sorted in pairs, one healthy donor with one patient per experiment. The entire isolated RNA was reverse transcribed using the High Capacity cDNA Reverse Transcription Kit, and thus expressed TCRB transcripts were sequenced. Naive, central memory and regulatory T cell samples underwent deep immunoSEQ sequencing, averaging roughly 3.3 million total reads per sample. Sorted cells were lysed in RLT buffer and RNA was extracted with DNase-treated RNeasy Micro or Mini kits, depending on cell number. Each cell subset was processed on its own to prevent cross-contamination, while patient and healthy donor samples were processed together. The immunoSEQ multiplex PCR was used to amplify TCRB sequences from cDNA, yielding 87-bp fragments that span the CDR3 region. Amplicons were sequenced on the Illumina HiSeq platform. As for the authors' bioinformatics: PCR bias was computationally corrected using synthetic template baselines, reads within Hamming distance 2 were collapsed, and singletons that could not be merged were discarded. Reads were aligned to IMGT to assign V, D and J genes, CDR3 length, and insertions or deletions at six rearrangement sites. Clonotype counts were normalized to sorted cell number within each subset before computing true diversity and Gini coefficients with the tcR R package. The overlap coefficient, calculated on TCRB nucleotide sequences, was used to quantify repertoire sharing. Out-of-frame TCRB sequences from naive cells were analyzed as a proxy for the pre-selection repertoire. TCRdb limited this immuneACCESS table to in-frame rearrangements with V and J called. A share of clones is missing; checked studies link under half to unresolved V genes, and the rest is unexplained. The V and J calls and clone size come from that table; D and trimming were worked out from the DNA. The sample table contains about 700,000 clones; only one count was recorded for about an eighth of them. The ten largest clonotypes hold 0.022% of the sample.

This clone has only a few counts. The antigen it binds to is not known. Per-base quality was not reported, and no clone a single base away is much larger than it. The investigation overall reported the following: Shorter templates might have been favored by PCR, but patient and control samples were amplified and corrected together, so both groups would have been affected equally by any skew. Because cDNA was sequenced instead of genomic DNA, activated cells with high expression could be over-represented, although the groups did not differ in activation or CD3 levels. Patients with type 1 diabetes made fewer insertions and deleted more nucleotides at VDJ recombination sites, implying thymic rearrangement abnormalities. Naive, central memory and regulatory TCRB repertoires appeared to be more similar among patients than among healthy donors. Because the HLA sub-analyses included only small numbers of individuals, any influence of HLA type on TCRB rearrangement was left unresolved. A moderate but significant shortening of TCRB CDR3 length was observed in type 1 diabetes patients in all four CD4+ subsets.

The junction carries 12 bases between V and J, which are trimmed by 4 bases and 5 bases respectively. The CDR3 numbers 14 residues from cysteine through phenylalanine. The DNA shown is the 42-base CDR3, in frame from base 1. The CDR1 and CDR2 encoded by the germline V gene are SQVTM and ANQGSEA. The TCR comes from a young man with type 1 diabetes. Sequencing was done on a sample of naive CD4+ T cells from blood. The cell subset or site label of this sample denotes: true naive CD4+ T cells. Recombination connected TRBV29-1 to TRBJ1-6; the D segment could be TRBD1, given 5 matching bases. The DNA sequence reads TGCAGCGTTGCCTTAGGGACCGATAATTCACCCCTCCACTTT. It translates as CSVALGTDNSPLHF.